This T cell receptor beta chain was documented in a study of blood T cell repertoires in COVID-19. Produced via immunoSEQ multiplex PCR; TCRdb's table is partial and in-frame only. The sample consists of around 450,000 clones, around 90% of them appearing once. The TCR was taken from a man aged 18-30 years who had recovered from COVID-19. Material for sequencing was PBMCs or T cells enriched from blood (not recorded which).

The DNA of the CDR3 is TGTGCCAGCAGTCGGGGGGAAGGGACTGAAGCTTTCTTT. This encodes CASSRGEGTEAFF. This rearrangement joins TRBV27 to TRBJ1-1; weak D call: TRBD1 (5 bases). CDR3 length: 13 amino acids. CDR1 and CDR2 from the germline V gene are MNHEY and SMNVEV (reference sequence). V was trimmed by 5 bases and J by 5 bases, leaving 12 bases between them.